The 25 T cell receptor beta chains below all came from one sample that was sequenced in a study of cytomegalovirus exposure and HLA in healthy donors. PCR employed 60 Vbeta and 13 Jbeta primers. The assay was immunoSEQ multiplex PCR, and TCRdb's table has in-frame clones only and misses some. The table records 190,000 or so clones, 80% of them present only once. The sample comprised PBMCs. The source of these receptors is a boy aged 5 to 17 in good health and CMV-seronegative.

The V call is TRBV6-6, the J call TRBJ1-5; no firm D call. CDR3 length equals 13 residues. Germline V gives CDR1 MNHNY, CDR2 SVGAGI (reference sequence). V lost 5 bases, J lost 5 bases, and 10 bases lay in between. The CDR3 bases are TGTGCCAGCAGTGCCCTCACTGATCAGCCCCAGCATTTT. Translating it yields CASSALTDQPQHF.

This clone appeared a few times. Other nucleotide sequences from this sample produce the same CDR3. The rearrangement links TRBV6-5 to TRBJ1-1; the D is unclear. Germline lookup yields CDR1 MNHEY and CDR2 SVGAGI. V gave up 2 bases and J gave up 1 base, with 8 bases separating them. The CDR3 is made up of 14 amino acids. The DNA for the CDR3 is TGTGCCAGCAGTTACCTCACCGGGAACACTGAAGCTTTCTTT. This translates into CASSYLTGNTEAFF.

V is TRBV6-5 and J is TRBJ2-7; tentatively, D is TRBD2 (5 bases). V lost 6 bases and J lost 9, with 24 bases in between. From germline, CDR1 is MNHEY and CDR2 SVGAGI. There are 15 residues in the CDR3. The CDR3 bases are TGTGCCAGCAGCCCGGACGGGCGGACGGAGGTACGGCAGTACTTC. Translating gives CASSPDGRTEVRQYF.

The chain links TRBV11-3 to TRBJ2-7, with D hard to call. The CDR3 runs 14 residues. Germline V gives CDR1 SGHNT, CDR2 YENEEA. The V end was cut by 1 base, the J end by 1 base, with 8 bases between. The CDR3 loop reads CASSLAGLSYEQYF. The CDR3 nucleotides are TGTGCCAGCAGCTTAGCGGGTTTGTCCTACGAGCAGTACTTC.

The chain employs TRBV4-3 and TRBJ2-7; 12 nucleotides align to TRBD2. The ends lost 0 bases at V and 3 bases at J; junction bases unmatched: 6. This CDR3 has 17 amino acids. CDR1 LGHNA and CDR2 YSLEER come from the germline V gene. The CDR3 nucleotides are TGCGCCAGCAGCCAAGATCCTAGCGGGAGGGATCACTACGAGCAGTACTTC. It is translated as CASSQDPSGRDHYEQYF.

CDR3: CASSPEVISTEAFF. CDR3 DNA: TGTGCCAGCAGCCCCGAGGTGATCAGCACTGAAGCTTTCTTT. V and J are TRBV5-4 and TRBJ1-1; D unresolved. Trimming stripped 4 bases from V and 4 bases from J, with 14 bases between. Germline CDR1 SGHNT, CDR2 YYREEE (reference sequence). CDR3 size: 14 residues.

This clone has more than one count but fewer than ten. The chain is built from TRBV29-1 and TRBJ1-1; 7 bases match TRBD1. J gave up 1 base and V 7 bases, and 6 bases lay outside the gene matches. Germline V gene lookup returns CDR1 SQVTM and CDR2 ANQGSEA. The CDR3 sequence is 13 residues long. The CDR3 sequence is CSAVTGENTEAFF. The CDR3 DNA follows: TGCAGCGCTGTTACAGGGGAGAACACTGAAGCTTTCTTT. The variable domain in full, completed from reference TRBV29-1 and TRBJ1-1, reads SAVISQKPSRDICQRGTSLTIQCQVDSQVTMMFWYRQQPGQSLTLIATANQGSEATYESGFVIDKFPISRPNLTFSTLTVSNMSPEDSSIYLCSAVTGENTEAFFGQGTRLTVV.

This chain connects TRBV5-1 to TRBJ1-2; D unclear. This CDR3 has 14 residues. The germline V and J ends were trimmed by 1 base and 6 bases, with 13 bases remaining between them. From germline, CDR1 is SGHRS and CDR2 YFSETQ. The CDR3 coding sequence is TGCGCCAGCAGCTTGATTTTTGGGGAGGATGGCTACACCTTC. Translation gives CASSLIFGEDGYTF.

Here the CDR3 reads CASSFLSGIADTQYF. The CDR3 DNA is TGTGCCAGCAGCTTCCTATCCGGGATCGCAGATACGCAGTATTTT. The chain links TRBV7-2 to TRBJ2-3; a possible D gene is TRBD2 (5 bases). V gave up 3 bases and J gave up 4 bases, with 14 bases separating them. Germline CDR1 SGHTA, CDR2 FQGNSA. CDR3 length: 15 residues.

The chain combines TRBV9 with TRBJ2-2; maybe TRBD2 (6 bases). Trimming took 0 bases from V and 10 from J, leaving 10 bases between them. Germline values: CDR1 SGDLS, CDR2 YYNGEE. This CDR3 is built from 13 residues. The CDR3 loop reads CASSVGSGLELFF. The CDR3 nucleotides read TGTGCCAGCAGCGTAGGTAGCGGTCTGGAGCTGTTTTTT. Based on the CDR3 plus reference TRBV9 and TRBJ2-2, the full variable domain is DSGVTQTPKHLITATGQRVTLRCSPRSGDLSVYWYQQSLDQGLQFLIQYYNGEERAKGNILERFSAQQFPDLHSELNLSSLELGDSALYFCASSVGSGLELFFGEGSRLTVL.

The rearrangement links TRBV5-5 to TRBJ1-6, with D possibly TRBD1 on 5 matching bases. V gave up 3 bases and J gave up 7 bases, with 14 bases separating them. The CDR3 totals 15 residues. Germline V gene sequence: CDR1 SGHKS, CDR2 YYEKEE (reference sequence). CDR3 nucleotides: TGTGCCAGCAGCTGGCGGGGGGGAGGAAATTCACCCCTCCACTTT. Translated, it gives CASSWRGGGNSPLHF.

The rearrangement uses TRBV29-1 and TRBJ2-7; D may be TRBD1 (6 bases). This CDR3 has 18 residues. The ends were cut back, 0 bases at V and 2 bases at J, with 23 bases in the middle. Germline-derived CDR1 and CDR2 are SQVTM and ANQGSEA. The chain's CDR3 is CSVEDSYRDLSITYEQYF. In DNA, the CDR3 is TGCAGCGTTGAAGATTCATACAGGGATCTGAGCATAACCTACGAGCAGTACTTC.

The CDR3 coding sequence is TGTGCCAGCAGCTTAGATCGCAGGGGAAGTTCTTACCGCCCCCCTGAAGCTTTCTTT. Translating it yields CASSLDRRGSSYRPPEAFF. The chain employs TRBV7-8 and TRBJ1-1; weak D call: TRBD1 (6 bases). The CDR3 totals 19 residues. Germline V lookup: CDR1 SGHVS, CDR2 FQNEAQ. Trimming shortened V by 1 base and J by 6 bases, and 27 bases separated the two germline ends. Full variable domain (rest looked up from reference TRBV7-8 and TRBJ1-1): GAGVSQSPRYKVAKRGQDVALRCDPISGHVSLFWYQQALGQGPEFLTYFQNEAQLDKSGLPSDRFFAERPEGSVSTLKIQRTQQEDSAVYLCASSLDRRGSSYRPPEAFFGQGTRLTVV.

The chain carries TRBV6-4 and TRBJ1-1; TRBD1 is a possible D gene (6 bases). V shed 4 bases and J shed 7 bases, with 13 bases lying between them. Germline loops: CDR1 MRHNA, CDR2 SNTAGT. This CDR3 is 13 amino acids long. The CDR3 DNA reads TGTGCCAGCAGTGCCGAACAGGGACGTGAAGCTTTCTTT. Protein product: CASSAEQGREAFF.

The chain recombines TRBV2 with TRBJ2-2; D perhaps matches TRBD2 (6 bases). Per germline, CDR1 SNHLY and CDR2 FYNNEI. The germline V and J ends were trimmed by 6 bases and 4 bases, with 15 bases remaining between them. There are 15 residues in the CDR3. CDR3: CASSGGSPPTGELFF. As DNA, the CDR3 is TGTGCCAGCAGCGGAGGGAGCCCCCCCACCGGGGAGCTGTTTTTT. The full variable domain, its missing parts supplied by reference TRBV2 and TRBJ2-2, is EPEVTQTPSHQVTQMGQEVILRCVPISNHLYFYWYRQILGQKVEFLVSFYNNEISEKSEIFDDQFSVERPDGSNFTLKIRSTKLEDSAMYFCASSGGSPPTGELFFGEGSRLTVL.

V usage is TRBV9 and J usage is TRBJ2-3; TRBD2 matches 11 bases. The CDR3 is 12 residues long. Germline CDR1 is SGDLS and CDR2 is YYNGEE. J gave up 15 bases and V 4 bases, and 7 bases lay outside the gene matches. The chain's CDR3 is CASSPTSGSQYF. The CDR3 DNA follows: TGTGCCAGCAGCCCTACTAGCGGGAGTCAATATTTT. Complete variable domain (other parts from reference TRBV9 and TRBJ2-3): DSGVTQTPKHLITATGQRVTLRCSPRSGDLSVYWYQQSLDQGLQFLIQYYNGEERAKGNILERFSAQQFPDLHSELNLSSLELGDSALYFCASSPTSGSQYFGPGTRLTVL.

V gene TRBV19 combines with J gene TRBJ1-4, with TRBD1 as a possible D gene (5 bases). CDR1 and CDR2 from the germline V gene are LNHDA and SQIVND (reference sequence). This CDR3 spans 14 amino acids. Trimming removed 2 bases at V and 8 bases at J, with 12 bases between. CDR3 nucleotide sequence: TGTGCCAGTAGTATAATACAGGATGGCGAAAAACTGTTTTTT. This translates into CASSIIQDGEKLFF.

This chain connects TRBV11-2 to TRBJ1-1; maybe TRBD1 (5 bases). V dropped 5 bases and J dropped 6 bases, with 16 bases sitting between them. The CDR3 is 14 residues long. Germline CDR1 is SGHAT and CDR2 is FQNNGV. CDR3 DNA sequence: TGTGCCAGCAGCGCCGGGGGGACGAGGGCTGAAGCTTTCTTT. Protein: CASSAGGTRAEAFF.

The chain carries TRBV6-4 and TRBJ2-1; TRBD2 aligns across 8 bases. Trimming cost V 3 bases and J 5 bases; bases outside gene matches: 6. The CDR3 consists of 15 residues. The germline CDR1 and CDR2 sequences are MRHNA and SNTAGT. The CDR3 DNA is TGTGCCAGCAGTGAAGGGGCGGGGGGCAACAATGAGCAGTTCTTC. Translating it yields CASSEGAGGNNEQFF.

CDR3 in DNA: TGTGCCAGCAGCGTAGTCTCTAACCAAGAGACCCAGTACTTC. It codes for CASSVVSNQETQYF. The rearrangement uses TRBV9 and TRBJ2-5, with D unclear. Germline assignment: CDR1 SGDLS and CDR2 YYNGEE. CDR3 length: 14 residues. Trimming left V 0 bases short and J 0 bases short, with 6 bases between.

This chain uses TRBV7-9 with TRBJ1-3; 8 bases are a match to TRBD1. Germline V lookup: CDR1 SEHNR, CDR2 FQNEAQ (reference sequence). This CDR3 is 15 amino acids long. Trimming took 1 base from V and 3 from J; bases not matched to a gene: 2. The CDR3 region has the DNA TGTGCCAGCAGCTTAGGGGACAGGCTTGGAAACACCATATATTTT. The encoded protein is CASSLGDRLGNTIYF.

The V call is TRBV5-1, the J call TRBJ2-2; 14 bases agree with TRBD2. The germline gives CDR1 SGHRS, CDR2 YFSETQ. The CDR3 totals 16 residues. V was clipped by 5 bases and J by 5 bases; unmatched bases: 5. The CDR3 DNA reads TGCGCCAGCAGTGGGACTAGCGGGAGAAATACCGGGGAGCTGTTTTTT. Translating gives CASSGTSGRNTGELFF.

This chain links TRBV2 with TRBJ1-4, with D maybe TRBD1 (5 bases). Germline V gene lookup returns CDR1 SNHLY and CDR2 FYNNEI. V was cut by 6 bases and J by 5 bases, with 19 bases left in between. This CDR3 contains 16 residues. The CDR3 loop reads CASSHRSPIGNEKLFF. DNA of the CDR3: TGTGCCAGCAGCCACAGGAGCCCGATTGGCAATGAAAAACTGTTTTTT. The whole variable domain, filled in from reference TRBV2 and TRBJ1-4, reads EPEVTQTPSHQVTQMGQEVILRCVPISNHLYFYWYRQILGQKVEFLVSFYNNEISEKSEIFDDQFSVERPDGSNFTLKIRSTKLEDSAMYFCASSHRSPIGNEKLFFGSGTQLSVL.

This clone was detected once. V usage is TRBV6-5 and J usage is TRBJ1-3; D gene unclear. In germline, CDR1 is MNHEY, CDR2 SVGAGI. The CDR3 runs to 11 residues. Trimming shortened V by 7 bases and J by 3 bases, and 4 bases separated the two germline ends. CDR3 sequence reads: CASIIGNTIYF. The CDR3 nucleotides read TGTGCCAGCATTATTGGAAACACCATATATTTT.

In its sample, this clone was seen a few times. V is TRBV11-3 and J is TRBJ1-1; D gene uncertain. CDR3 length: 13 residues. V shed 1 base and J shed 4 bases, with 7 bases lying between them. Germline V gives CDR1 SGHNT, CDR2 YENEEA. This CDR3 is CASSLGSPTEAFF. DNA of the CDR3: TGTGCCAGCAGCTTAGGTAGTCCCACTGAAGCTTTCTTT.